The 28 T cell receptor beta chains given below trace back to one sample, sequenced in a study of post-analysis software for immune sequencing data. Whole-study results and caveats: Patients showed TRBV5-6, TRBV5-1 and TRBV20-1 among five TRBV segments more frequent than in controls.

Built from TCR beta cDNA, the libraries had unique molecular identifiers in them. Using its own MiXCR run on the PCR reads, TCRdb lists one record per CDR3 protein. The sample has about 540,000 distinct CDR3 sequences, approximately 34% seen once; the top ten hold 6%. For these TCRs, the target antigens are not known. The sample comprised blood. These receptors were obtained from a girl aged 2-17 years with multiple sclerosis.

The rearrangement joins TRBV12-3 or TRBV12-4 to TRBJ2-3; no clear D. Trimming left V 6 bases short and J 0 bases short, with 16 bases between. The CDR3 is made up of 16 amino acids. CDR3 region: CASSPYRQTSTDTQYF. CDR3 coding DNA: TGTGCCAGCAGCCCGTACCGACAAACTAGCACAGATACGCAGTATTTT.

This rearrangement joins TRBV20-1 to TRBJ1-1; D not resolved. V was shortened by 3 bases and J by 4 bases, with 9 bases between the two germline ends. Germline V CDR1 and CDR2: DFQATT, SNEGSKA (reference sequence). The CDR3 totals 12 residues. The CDR3 DNA reads as TGCAGTGCTAGTTCGAGTGGCACTGAAGCTTTCTTT. Protein: CSASSSGTEAFF.

The V and J genes are TRBV12-3 or TRBV12-4 and TRBJ1-4; 7 bases map to TRBD1. V dropped 6 bases and J dropped 0; count of bases not matched to a gene: 16. This CDR3 region has 19 residues. The CDR3 DNA is TGTGCCAGCAGACCCCCGACAGGGAGGGAGGAAGCAACTAATGAAAAACTGTTTTTT. It encodes CASRPPTGREEATNEKLFF.

The chain is built from TRBV7-9 and TRBJ2-1, with D possibly matching TRBD1 (6 bases). Trimming pared 6 bases from V and 3 bases from J, leaving 9 bases between. This CDR3 has 13 residues. The germline CDR1 and CDR2 sequences are SEHNR and FQNEAQ (reference sequence). The CDR3 DNA reads TGTGCCAGCAGACAGGGATTCTACAATGAGCAGTTCTTC. It translates to CASRQGFYNEQFF. The full variable domain, its missing parts supplied by reference TRBV7-9 and TRBJ2-1, is DTGVSQNPRHKITKRGQNVTFRCDPISEHNRLYWYRQTLGQGPEFLTYFQNEAQLEKSRLLSDRFSAERPKGSFSTLEIQRTEQGDSAMYLCASRQGFYNEQFFGPGTRLTVL.

In its sample, this clonotype was seen a few times. The chain carries TRBV6-5 and TRBJ1-2, with TRBD1 as a possible D gene (5 bases). Trimming removed 5 bases from V and 2 bases from J, with 12 bases in between. The germline V gene encodes CDR1 MNHEY and CDR2 SVGAGI. The CDR3 covers 14 residues. Written as DNA, the CDR3 is TGTGCCAGCAGTCCAGGGATTGGGAACTATGGCTACACCTTC. Its protein product is CASSPGIGNYGYTF.

The chain joins TRBV6-1 to TRBJ2-5; no firm D call. The DNA end is a closer match to TRBJ2-7, so the J assignment may be wrong. The CDR3 is 12 amino acids. Per the germline V gene, CDR1 is MNHNS and CDR2 is SASEGT. In DNA form, the CDR3 reads TGTGCCAGCTCGGTACTGGGCTACGAGCAGTACTTC. It translates to CASSVLGYEQYF.

The chain links TRBV5-1 to TRBJ1-4; D may be TRBD1 (5 bases). The CDR3 loop spans 16 amino acids. The germline gives CDR1 SGHRS, CDR2 YFSETQ. V dropped 3 bases and J dropped 4 bases, with 16 bases sitting between them. The CDR3 nucleotides are TGCGCCAGCAGCTCCGACAGTCCCGACCATAATGAAAAACTGTTTTTT. Its protein product is CASSSDSPDHNEKLFF.

The V and J genes are TRBV13 and TRBJ2-4; TRBD1 or TRBD2 may be the D gene (5 bases each). The end of the DNA fits TRBJ2-5 better, so the J call may be wrong. The CDR3 spans 15 residues. Germline CDR1 is PRHDT and CDR2 is FYEKMQ (reference sequence). The CDR3 loop is CASKELGQGAETQYF. The CDR3 DNA is TGTGCCAGCAAGGAACTGGGGCAGGGAGCAGAGACCCAGTACTTC.

Only a few counts were recorded for this clonotype. The V call is TRBV29-1, the J call TRBJ1-2; 9 bases align to TRBD1. The germline gives CDR1 SQVTM, CDR2 ANQGSEA. V dropped 5 bases and J dropped 3; count of bases not matched to a gene: 4. This CDR3 comprises 13 residues. Here the CDR3 DNA reads TGCAGCGTTTCCAGGACAGGGGACTATGGCTACACCTTC. Residues: CSVSRTGDYGYTF. Based on the CDR3 plus reference TRBV29-1 and TRBJ1-2, the full variable domain is SAVISQKPSRDICQRGTSLTIQCQVDSQVTMMFWYRQQPGQSLTLIATANQGSEATYESGFVIDKFPISRPNLTFSTLTVSNMSPEDSSIYLCSVSRTGDYGYTFGSGTRLTVV.

The table lists this clonotype with a few counts. The rearrangement joins TRBV7-2 to TRBJ2-5; 7 bases map to TRBD1. The CDR3 consists of 15 residues. The germline gives CDR1 SGHTA, CDR2 FQGNSA. With V trimmed by 5 bases and J by 3 bases, 9 bases remained unmatched. The CDR3 nucleotides are TGTGCCAGCAGCCGGAGAGACAGGGTGGAAGAGACCCAGTACTTC. It specifies CASSRRDRVEETQYF.

This clonotype was counted ten times or more. This chain joins TRBV13 and TRBJ2-7; the D gene is possibly TRBD1 (6 bases). This CDR3 is built from 12 residues. Trimming pared 6 bases from V and 7 bases from J, leaving 13 bases between. Germline assignment: CDR1 PRHDT and CDR2 FYEKMQ (reference sequence). The CDR3 DNA follows: TGTGCCAGCAGTCTACAGGGCGGGGAGCAGTACTTC. It yields the protein CASSLQGGEQYF.

This clonotype was seen a few times. J is TRBJ2-7 and V is TRBV3-1; D is unclear. The length of the CDR3 is 17 residues. V gave up 0 bases and J gave up 2 bases, with 17 bases separating them. The V gene's germline CDR1 is LGHDT and CDR2 YNNKEL (reference sequence). Here the CDR3 DNA reads TGTGCCAGCAGCCAAGAAAGGCGCGGTGGCAATCCCTACGAGCAGTACTTC. Translated, it gives CASSQERRGGNPYEQYF.

This chain links TRBV11-1 with TRBJ2-3; 11 bases align to TRBD2. Germline CDR1 SGHAT, CDR2 FQDESV (reference sequence). Unmatched junction bases numbered 12, after V lost 5 bases and J lost 2 bases. CDR3 length equals 18 residues. The CDR3: CASSRPKLAGAITDTQYF. CDR3 DNA sequence: TGTGCCAGCAGCCGACCCAAACTAGCGGGGGCGATCACAGATACGCAGTATTTT.

The rearrangement links TRBV7-2 to TRBJ1-1; D is possibly TRBD1 (5 bases). Germline lookup yields CDR1 SGHTA and CDR2 FQGNSA. With 5 bases removed from V and 6 bases from J, the gap between germline ends came to 19 bases. CDR3 size: 15 residues. The CDR3 bases are TGTGCCAGCAGCCGGGGGGGTTTCAAGGGCGCTGAAGCTTTCTTT. This encodes CASSRGGFKGAEAFF.

This rearrangement joins TRBV2 to TRBJ1-4; possible D gene TRBD1, 6 bases. The CDR3 is made up of 15 amino acids. Per germline, CDR1 SNHLY and CDR2 FYNNEI. Trimming removed 1 base from V and 7 bases from J, with 13 bases in between. This chain's CDR3 is CASSEEQGSGEKLFF. Here the CDR3 DNA reads TGTGCCAGCAGTGAAGAACAGGGCTCGGGTGAAAAACTGTTTTTT.

This clonotype was observed a few times. The chain links TRBV25-1 to TRBJ1-1; 7 nucleotides agree with TRBD1. This CDR3 has 15 residues. Germline lookup yields CDR1 MGHDK and CDR2 SYGVNS. The V gene end was trimmed by 6 bases and the J gene end by 1 base; junction bases not matched to a gene: 8. The CDR3 DNA reads as TGTGCCAGCAGATTCGAGGGGGCCCAGAACACTGAAGCTTTCTTT. This sequence encodes CASRFEGAQNTEAFF.

V gene TRBV27 combines with J gene TRBJ2-5; a possible D gene is TRBD2 (6 bases). The J call is in doubt because the DNA end fits TRBJ2-7 better. Germline V lookup: CDR1 MNHEY, CDR2 SMNVEV (reference sequence). The CDR3 is 16 amino acids. For the CDR3, the DNA is TGTGCCAGCAGTCCCTTGGACGGGGGACTTTTTTACGAGCAGTACTTC. Protein: CASSPLDGGLFYEQYF.

There are a few counts of this clonotype. The chain combines TRBV20-1 with TRBJ2-5; 7 bases fit TRBD1. CDR1 is DFQATT, CDR2 SNEGSKA, per germline (reference sequence). J lost 4 bases, V lost 3 bases, and 17 bases had no gene match. The CDR3 is 17 amino acids. The DNA for the CDR3 is TGCAGTGCTAGTGCCCCGCCCAGGGTCTCAGGGGGAGAGACCCAGTACTTC. Translated: CSASAPPRVSGGETQYF.

This clonotype was seen only a few times. This chain connects TRBV28 to TRBJ2-4; TRBD2 matches at 12 bases. Per germline, CDR1 MDHEN and CDR2 SYDVKM. The CDR3 is made up of 17 amino acids. The trim removed 2 bases at V and 7 bases at J, leaving 9 bases unmatched. DNA for the CDR3: TGTGCCAGCAGTTTAGTGACTAGCGGGGGACCCGGGAACATTCAGTACTTC. It specifies CASSLVTSGGPGNIQYF.

This clonotype was seen a few times. The chain uses TRBV5-1 and TRBJ1-2; 8 bases are a match to TRBD1. Germline CDR1 reads SGHRS; CDR2 reads YFSETQ. The CDR3 is 15 residues long. The J segment lost 3 bases and the V segment lost 4 bases, leaving 8 bases of the junction unmatched. CDR3 nucleotides: TGCGCCAGCAGCGCTCGACAGGGGCAGCACTATGGCTACACCTTC. It yields the protein CASSARQGQHYGYTF.

The chain employs TRBV20-1 and TRBJ2-5; weak D call: TRBD1 (6 bases). The J call is in doubt because the DNA end fits TRBJ2-7 better. The CDR3 runs 13 residues. Germline CDR1 and CDR2: DFQATT and SNEGSKA (reference sequence). CDR3 residues: CSALLQGTYEQYF. The CDR3 nucleotides read TGCAGTGCTCTCCTACAGGGAACCTACGAGCAGTACTTC.

This clonotype turned up a few times. The rearrangement links TRBV16 to TRBJ1-5; D unresolved. CDR3 length: 12 residues. Looked up from germline, CDR1 is KGHSY and CDR2 is FQNENV. Trimming took off 0 bases at V and 7 bases at J, with 4 bases between the two ends. DNA of the CDR3: TGTGCCAGCAGCCAATCTGGGCAGCCCCAGCATTTT. This gives the protein CASSQSGQPQHF.

V and J are TRBV10-3 and TRBJ2-3; a possible D gene is TRBD2 (6 bases). Deletions cut 7 bases from V and 3 bases from J, with 20 bases between. Germline CDR1 and CDR2: ENHRY and SYGVKD. The length of the CDR3 is 16 residues. The CDR3 spells CAITFSGVAGTDTQYF. The CDR3 coding sequence is TGTGCCATCACTTTTTCGGGGGTGGCAGGAACAGATACGCAGTATTTT.

This clonotype was recorded a few times. This chain joins TRBV29-1 and TRBJ2-7; 7 nucleotides align to TRBD1. Losses at the gene ends were 8 bases for V and 3 bases for J; bases not matched to a gene: 22. Germline V gives CDR1 SQVTM, CDR2 ANQGSEA. The CDR3 is 17 residues long. CDR3 DNA: TGCAGCACAAGGACGGATAAGCCGGGACAGTCAAGCTACGAGCAGTACTTC. Protein sequence: CSTRTDKPGQSSYEQYF.

J is TRBJ2-5 and V is TRBV6-2 or TRBV6-3; D may be TRBD2 (6 bases). CDR1 MNHEY and CDR2 SVGEGT come from the germline V gene. V was cut by 5 bases and J by 11 bases, with 15 bases left in between. The CDR3 covers 12 residues. CDR3 in amino acids: CASSAARREQYF. In DNA form, the CDR3 reads TGTGCCAGCAGTGCAGCCCGCCGGGAGCAGTACTTC.

This clonotype showed up many times. The chain couples TRBV4-2 to TRBJ2-1, with a tentative D call TRBD1 (6 bases). V lost 0 bases to trimming and J lost 10 bases, with 10 bases between them. The CDR3 length is 13 residues. CDR1 and CDR2 from the germline V gene are LGHNA and YNFKEQ. The CDR3 region has the DNA TGTGCCAGCAGCCAAGAGATGGGGACAGAGCAGTTCTTC. This translates into CASSQEMGTEQFF.

This clonotype was counted a few times. The chain links TRBV14 to TRBJ2-1; 11 nucleotides match TRBD2. The CDR3 length is 17 residues. CDR1 is SGHDN and CDR2 is FVKESK in the germline V gene. Losses at the gene ends were 2 bases for V and 4 bases for J; bases not matched to a gene: 7. The CDR3 DNA follows: TGTGCCAGCAGCCAAAGGCTGCTAGCGGGGGGATACAATGAGCAGTTCTTC. It specifies CASSQRLLAGGYNEQFF. The variable domain in full, completed from reference TRBV14 and TRBJ2-1, reads EAGVTQFPSHSVIEKGQTVTLRCDPISGHDNLYWYRRVMGKEIKFLLHFVKESKQDESGMPNNRFLAERTGGTYSTLKVQPAELEDSGVYFCASSQRLLAGGYNEQFFGPGTRLTVL.

The V call is TRBV7-2, the J call TRBJ2-3, with a possible D match to TRBD2 (6 bases). Germline assignment: CDR1 SGHTA and CDR2 FQGNSA. This CDR3 comprises 17 residues. Trimming took 6 bases from V and 4 from J, leaving 23 bases between them. CDR3 bases: TGTGCCAGCAGGTATTCCTGGATGGCCGCGGGGTCAGATACGCAGTATTTT. Translating gives CASRYSWMAAGSDTQYF.